The 28 T cell receptor beta chains listed next were all sequenced from one sample in a study of blood T cells in healthy people across ages. A second PCR, run for about 6 to 11 cycles, used a sample-barcoded 5' primer plus a J-beta primer mix. TCRdb itself ran the 5' RACE reads through MiXCR, one entry per CDR3 protein. Of approximately 810,000 distinct CDR3 sequences listed, about 30% were seen once; the top ten hold approximately 15%. The specimen was blood. The receptor source for this set is an elderly woman in good health.

This clonotype has at least ten counts. The rearrangement uses TRBV12-3 or TRBV12-4 and TRBJ2-1; the match to TRBD1 covers 7 bases. V shed 6 bases, J shed 1 base, and the junction held 9 bases outside the gene matches. The CDR3 contains 16 residues. The DNA for the CDR3 is TGTGCCAGCAGAGCGACAGGGATCGGATCCTACAATGAGCAGTTCTTC. It yields the protein CASRATGIGSYNEQFF.

The chain carries TRBV11-2 and TRBJ2-1; D is uncertain. This CDR3 has 13 residues. Germline CDR1 and CDR2: SGHAT and FQNNGV. Deletions cut 4 bases from V and 8 bases from J, with 12 bases between. CDR3 sequence reads: CASSSGPADEQFF. As DNA, the CDR3 is TGTGCCAGCAGCTCCGGCCCCGCGGATGAGCAGTTCTTC.

Ten or more counts support this clonotype. The gene calls are TRBV11-2 and TRBJ2-5, with unresolved D. The CDR3 has 13 residues. In germline, CDR1 is SGHAT, CDR2 FQNNGV. Trimming stripped 5 bases from V and 5 bases from J, with 12 bases between. Here the CDR3 reads CASSPRMLETQYF. The CDR3 nucleotides are TGTGCCAGCAGCCCTAGGATGTTGGAGACCCAGTACTTC.

This clonotype was observed many times. The chain combines TRBV9 with TRBJ2-1; D is undetermined. Looked up from germline, CDR1 is SGDLS and CDR2 is YYNGEE. Deletions cut 0 bases from V and 2 bases from J, with 3 bases between. The length of the CDR3 is 13 residues. In DNA, the CDR3 is TGTGCCAGCAGCGTAGCAACCTACAATGAGCAGTTCTTC. Protein: CASSVATYNEQFF. The complete variable domain, with remaining parts taken from reference TRBV9 and TRBJ2-1, reads DSGVTQTPKHLITATGQRVTLRCSPRSGDLSVYWYQQSLDQGLQFLIQYYNGEERAKGNILERFSAQQFPDLHSELNLSSLELGDSALYFCASSVATYNEQFFGPGTRLTVL.

V usage is TRBV12-3 or TRBV12-4 and J usage is TRBJ2-5, with D possibly called TRBD1 or TRBD2 (5 bases each). This CDR3 is 14 amino acids long. Between the trimmed V and J ends, which lost 3 bases and 3 bases, there was a span of 11 bases. The CDR3 DNA reads TGTGCCAGCAGTTTCCGGGACCTAAAAGAGACCCAGTACTTC. This encodes CASSFRDLKETQYF.

The rearrangement links TRBV5-1 to TRBJ2-2; D tentatively fits TRBD1 or TRBD2 (5 bases each). Per germline, CDR1 SGHRS and CDR2 YFSETQ. V lost 4 bases and J lost 5, with 15 bases in between. The CDR3 is 15 residues long. The CDR3 reads CASSGRDGITGELFF. The CDR3 coding sequence is TGCGCCAGCAGCGGCCGGGACGGGATAACCGGGGAGCTGTTTTTT.

This clonotype appeared a few times. V is TRBV9 and J is TRBJ1-2; D is perhaps TRBD1 (5 bases). Germline V gene lookup returns CDR1 SGDLS and CDR2 YYNGEE. V lost 0 bases and J 3 bases, leaving 12 bases between the germline ends. The CDR3 has 15 amino acids. The CDR3 loop reads CASSVGAGGDYGYTF. CDR3 DNA sequence: TGTGCCAGCAGCGTAGGGGCCGGGGGGGACTATGGCTACACCTTC.

The chain combines TRBV20-1 with TRBJ2-7; 7 bases align to TRBD1. Germline-derived CDR1 and CDR2 are DFQATT and SNEGSKA (reference sequence). Trimming took 3 bases from V and 2 from J; bases not matched to a gene: 19. The CDR3 loop spans 18 amino acids. This chain's CDR3 is CSASKIPPRQGWAYEQYF. CDR3 coding DNA: TGCAGTGCTAGCAAAATTCCACCCCGACAGGGATGGGCCTACGAGCAGTACTTC.

The genes are TRBV6-4 and TRBJ1-2; D gene ambiguous. CDR3 length: 11 amino acids. CDR1 MRHNA and CDR2 SNTAGT come from the germline V gene. V was cut by 6 bases and J by 5 bases, with 7 bases left in between. The CDR3 reads CASRGPYGYTF. CDR3 nucleotides: TGTGCCAGCAGAGGACCTTATGGCTACACCTTC.

This clonotype was picked up one time. A junction end diverges from the germline sequence, so it may reflect a read error. CDR3 nucleotides: TGTGCCAGCAGTTACGCGGGTCAGTCCTATTCGTGGGGCTACACTTTC. It is translated as CASSYAGQSYSWGYTF. J is TRBJ1-2 and V is TRBV6-6; perhaps TRBD1 as D (5 bases). CDR3 size: 16 residues. Germline loops: CDR1 MNHNY, CDR2 SVGAGI (reference sequence).

In this sample, this clonotype turned up once. The chain links TRBV7-2 to TRBJ2-1; possible D gene TRBD1, 5 bases. Trimming took off 8 bases at V and 4 bases at J, with 24 bases between the two ends. The CDR3 sequence is 17 residues long. Germline CDR1 is SGHTA and CDR2 is FQGNSA. The CDR3 sequence: CASAQPNRLSLYNEQFF. As DNA, the CDR3 is TGTGCCAGCGCACAACCTAACAGGCTATCCTTGTACAATGAGCAGTTCTTC.

This clonotype has a count of ten or more. The chain is built from TRBV6-2 or TRBV6-3 and TRBJ2-3; tentatively, D is TRBD1 (5 bases). Germline V lookup: CDR1 MNHEY, CDR2 SVGEGT. This CDR3 contains 12 residues. V was shortened by 8 bases and J by 7 bases, with 13 bases between the two germline ends. The CDR3 DNA follows: TGTGCCAGCGGGGCCGGATTCCATACGCAGTATTTT. Its protein product is CASGAGFHTQYF.

This clonotype was observed a single time. The chain employs TRBV20-1 and TRBJ1-1; no firm D call. Germline V gene sequence: CDR1 DFQATT, CDR2 SNEGSKA (reference sequence). This CDR3 comprises 15 residues. V was clipped by 5 bases and J by 1 base, with 17 bases between them. CDR3: CSALPSDTPNTEAFF. CDR3 nucleotide sequence: TGCAGTGCTCTCCCCTCAGACACCCCGAACACTGAAGCTTTCTTT.

With respect to this clonotype: This may be a read error, as it is one base from a much larger clone. V gene TRBV7-2 combines with J gene TRBJ1-1; D is unclear. Germline V CDR1 and CDR2: SGHTA, FQGNSA. The CDR3 contains 14 residues. The CDR3 nucleotides are TGTGCCAACAGCTTAATCACAGTCTCAGGTGAAGCTTTCTTT. It translates to CANSLITVSGEAFF.

Concerning this clonotype: One end of the junction fails to match germline, which may point to a read error. This chain connects TRBV6-1 to TRBJ2-1, with D possibly TRBD1 on 5 matching bases. In germline, CDR1 is MNHNS, CDR2 SASEGT. The CDR3 loop spans 15 amino acids. DNA for the CDR3: TGTGCCAGCAGTGGAGGAAGGGGCTCCTACATTGAGCAGTTCTTC. This encodes CASSGGRGSYIEQFF.

This clonotype came up a few times. V is TRBV10-1 and J is TRBJ1-1; 10 bases are a match to TRBD1. CDR1 and CDR2 (germline): WNHNN, SYGVQD (reference sequence). V lost 0 bases to trimming and J lost 5 bases; unmatched junction nucleotides: 21. The CDR3 extends over 21 amino acids. CDR3 sequence (DNA): TGCGCCAGCAGTGAGTCTCGGAGTCAGACTTCGACCGGGACAGGGGATACTGAAGCTTTCTTT. This translates into CASSESRSQTSTGTGDTEAFF.

Ten or more counts support this clonotype. The chain recombines TRBV7-9 with TRBJ2-7; D is ambiguous. Trimming pared 5 bases from V and 3 bases from J, leaving 11 bases between. This CDR3 has 13 residues. Germline V CDR1 and CDR2: SEHNR, FQNEAQ (reference sequence). CDR3 sequence: CASSVNGLYEQYF. CDR3 sequence (DNA): TGTGCCAGCAGCGTAAACGGTCTCTACGAGCAGTACTTC.

In its sample, this clonotype was seen many times. This chain links TRBV27 with TRBJ1-4; possibly TRBD1 for D (6 bases). Per the germline V gene, CDR1 is MNHEY and CDR2 is SMNVEV (reference sequence). The CDR3 length is 14 residues. V was trimmed by 6 bases and J by 6 bases, leaving 14 bases between them. CDR3 in amino acids: CASRAQGTHEKLFF. The DNA of the CDR3 is TGTGCCAGCAGGGCCCAGGGGACCCATGAAAAACTGTTTTTT.

In this sample, this clonotype turned up a few times. The chain has TRBV7-9 and TRBJ1-1, with D possibly TRBD1 on 5 matching bases. Per germline, CDR1 SEHNR and CDR2 FQNEAQ (reference sequence). V was shortened by 7 bases and J by 4 bases, with 16 bases between the two germline ends. The CDR3 has 14 amino acids. CDR3 amino acids: CASNVYEGSTEAFF. For the CDR3, the DNA is TGTGCCAGCAACGTCTATGAGGGGAGCACTGAAGCTTTCTTT.

V and J are TRBV28 and TRBJ1-1; no definite D call. The CDR3 consists of 12 residues. CDR1 and CDR2 (germline): MDHEN, SYDVKM. The V gene lost 3 bases and the J gene lost 10 bases, with 12 bases spanning the gap. The CDR3, as DNA: TGTGCCAGCAGTTTGGGCCCCACAGCAGCTTTCTTT. Its translation is CASSLGPTAAFF.

This clonotype occurred many times. V usage is TRBV12-3 or TRBV12-4 and J usage is TRBJ2-5; no definite D call. The CDR3 sequence is 15 residues long. Trimming pared 0 bases from V and 3 bases from J, leaving 11 bases between. The CDR3 DNA is TGTGCCAGCAGTTTAGCGCTTAACAGTGAAGAGACCCAGTACTTC. This codes for CASSLALNSEETQYF.

This clonotype was picked up a small number of times. The DNA of the CDR3 is TGCGCCAGCAGCCAAGATCAGGGGTTCCCAAAACTGTTTTTT. Amino acid sequence: CASSQDQGFPKLFF. The V call is TRBV4-3, the J call TRBJ1-4; TRBD1 might be the D (6 bases). V lost 0 bases to trimming and J lost 10 bases, with 12 bases between them. From germline, CDR1 is LGHNA and CDR2 YSLEER. The CDR3 runs to 14 residues.

This clonotype was counted many times. The chain is built from TRBV5-6 and TRBJ2-3; no definite D call. The germline V and J ends were trimmed by 2 bases and 0 bases, with 7 bases remaining between them. This CDR3 contains 14 residues. The germline V gene has CDR1 SGHDT and CDR2 YYEEEE. CDR3: CASSLKLSTDTQYF. The CDR3 region has the DNA TGTGCCAGCAGCTTAAAACTTAGCACAGATACGCAGTATTTT.

This chain connects TRBV9 to TRBJ2-2, with TRBD1 matching over 8 bases. The J segment lost 4 bases and the V segment lost 3 bases, leaving 5 bases of the junction unmatched. This CDR3 comprises 15 residues. The germline CDR1 and CDR2 sequences are SGDLS and YYNGEE. CDR3 in amino acids: CASSARQGSTGELFF. The CDR3 DNA reads as TGTGCCAGCAGCGCCCGACAGGGGTCCACCGGGGAGCTGTTTTTT.

The genes are TRBV7-9 and TRBJ1-1; no clear D gene. V lost 1 base and J lost 10, with 10 bases in between. The CDR3 sequence is 12 residues long. Per germline, CDR1 SEHNR and CDR2 FQNEAQ (reference sequence). The CDR3 DNA follows: TGTGCCAGCAGCTTAGACCGGGAGTCAGCTTTCTTT. Its translation is CASSLDRESAFF.

This clonotype was seen at least ten times. The chain has TRBV20-1 and TRBJ2-1; no clear D. Germline V gives CDR1 DFQATT, CDR2 SNEGSKA (reference sequence). The CDR3 length is 13 residues. V dropped 6 bases and J dropped 4 bases, with 13 bases sitting between them. The CDR3 DNA sequence: TGCAGTGCCATAAAGGCCCCTTACAATGAGCAGTTCTTC. Residues: CSAIKAPYNEQFF.

This clonotype has a count of ten or more. The chain carries TRBV20-1 and TRBJ2-7; D might be TRBD2 (5 bases). This CDR3 has 12 amino acids. Germline V CDR1 and CDR2: DFQATT, SNEGSKA (reference sequence). The CDR3 DNA reads TGCAGCACAACTTCGGAGGTTGGGGAGCAGTACTTC. It codes for CSTTSEVGEQYF.

This clonotype has a count of ten or more. J is TRBJ1-6 and V is TRBV20-1; TRBD1 aligns across 10 bases. This CDR3 spans 14 amino acids. The V and J ends lost 3 bases and 7 bases, in that order; junction bases with no gene match: 3. CDR1 is DFQATT, CDR2 SNEGSKA, per germline (reference sequence). CDR3 nucleotide sequence: TGCAGTGCTAGCCGGGACAGGGGAAATTCACCCCTCCACTTT. Amino acids: CSASRDRGNSPLHF.